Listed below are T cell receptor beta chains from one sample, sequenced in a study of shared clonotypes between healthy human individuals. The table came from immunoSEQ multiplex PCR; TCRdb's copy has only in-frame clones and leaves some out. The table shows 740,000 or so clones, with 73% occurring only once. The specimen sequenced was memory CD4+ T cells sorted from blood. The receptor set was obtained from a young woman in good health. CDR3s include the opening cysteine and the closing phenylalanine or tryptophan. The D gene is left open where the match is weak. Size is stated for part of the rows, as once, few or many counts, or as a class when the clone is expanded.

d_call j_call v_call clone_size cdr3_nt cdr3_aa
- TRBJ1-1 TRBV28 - TGTGCCAGCAGTTGGGAGGGGGACACTGAAGCTTTCTTT CASSWEGDTEAFF
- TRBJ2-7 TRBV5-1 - TGCGCCAGCAGCTCGGGGGCAGGGAAGGAGCAGTACTTC CASSSGAGKEQYF
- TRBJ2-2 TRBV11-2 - TGTGCCAGCAGCTTCGGGAACACCGGGGAGCTGTTTTTT CASSFGNTGELFF
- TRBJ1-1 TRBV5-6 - TGTGCCAGCAGCTTAAACACTGAAGCTTTCTTT CASSLNTEAFF
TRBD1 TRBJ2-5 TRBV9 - TGTGCCAGCAGCAAGACACAGGGGATTGGGACAGAGACCCAGTACTTC CASSKTQGIGTETQYF
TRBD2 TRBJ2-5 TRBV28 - TGTGCCAGCAGTTCGCCAGCGGGAGGGGTGGAGACCCAGTACTTC CASSSPAGGVETQYF
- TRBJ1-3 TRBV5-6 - TGTGCCAGCAGCTTTCACGGCTCTGGAAACACCATATATTTT CASSFHGSGNTIYF
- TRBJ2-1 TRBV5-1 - TGCGCCAGCAGCTTGGTACGAGGGAGCCCCTACAATGAGCAGTTCTTC CASSLVRGSPYNEQFF
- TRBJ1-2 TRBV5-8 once TGTGCCAGCAGCACTCACAGCTATGGCTACACCTTC CASSTHSYGYTF
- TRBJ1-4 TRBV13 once TGTGCCAGCAGCTTATCTCGATATGAAAAACTGTTTTTT CASSLSRYEKLFF
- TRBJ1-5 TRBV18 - TGTGCCAGCTCAGGCGAAGTGGGGGGGTTTGGATGGGATCAGCCCCAGCATTTT CASSGEVGGFGWDQPQHF
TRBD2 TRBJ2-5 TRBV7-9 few TGTGCCAGCTCTCCTGGCGGGAGGGAAGAGACCCAGTACTTC CASSPGGREETQYF
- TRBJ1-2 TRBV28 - TGTGCCAGCAGAACTTTCAGGCAAGGAAGTGGCTACACCTTC CASRTFRQGSGYTF
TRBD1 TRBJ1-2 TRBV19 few TGTGCCAGTACTATGGGACAGGGAGGCTATGGCTACACCTTC CASTMGQGGYGYTF
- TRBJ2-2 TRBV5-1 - TGCGCCAGCAGCGTAAGGGACACGCGCACCGGGGAGCTGTTTTTT CASSVRDTRTGELFF
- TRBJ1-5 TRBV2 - TGTGCCAGCAGTGCGGAGGTCCGATATCAGCCCCAGCATTTT CASSAEVRYQPQHF
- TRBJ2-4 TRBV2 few TGTGCCAGCAGTGAAGAACAGTTAGCCAAAAACATTCAGTACTTC CASSEEQLAKNIQYF
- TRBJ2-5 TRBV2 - TGTGCCAGCAGAGGAGGGGCCGAGACCCAGTACTTC CASRGGAETQYF
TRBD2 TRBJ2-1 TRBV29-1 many TGCAGCGTTGGGCGGGAGAGCTTTGAGCAGTTCTTC CSVGRESFEQFF
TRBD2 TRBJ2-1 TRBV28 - TGTGCCAGCAGCTTGACCTTAGCGGGTAGCATCCACAATGAGCAGTTCTTC CASSLTLAGSIHNEQFF
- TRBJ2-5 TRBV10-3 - TGTGCCATCACCCTGCACCCCCAAGAGACCCAGTACTTC CAITLHPQETQYF
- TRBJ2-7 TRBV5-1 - TGCGCCAGCGGGAGGGGGTACGAGCAGTACTTC CASGRGYEQYF
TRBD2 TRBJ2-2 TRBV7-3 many TGTGCCAGCAGCTTGCTGGGTAGCGGGAGCACCGGGGAGCTGTTTTTT CASSLLGSGSTGELFF
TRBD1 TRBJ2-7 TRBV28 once TGTGCCAGCAGTACCCCGACAGGGGCCAGATACGAGCAGTACTTC CASSTPTGARYEQYF
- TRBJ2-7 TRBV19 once TGTGCCAGTAGTCACTCCGGGACGAGGGAATCCAACGAGCAGTACTTC CASSHSGTRESNEQYF
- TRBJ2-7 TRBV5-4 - TGTGCCAGCAGCCCCAGACTAGGTAGGGACAGTGACGAGCAGTACTTC CASSPRLGRDSDEQYF
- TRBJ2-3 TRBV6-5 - TGTGCCAGCAGTAACACCTACGAGGGGACAGATACGCAGTATTTT CASSNTYEGTDTQYF
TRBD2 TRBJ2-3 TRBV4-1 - TGCGCCAGCAGCCTCGCGACTAGCGGGAGGGCTGCGGCTACGCAGTATTTT CASSLATSGRAAATQYF
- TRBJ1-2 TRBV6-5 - TGTGCCAGCACACCGGGATGGCAGACTAACTATGGCTACACCTTC CASTPGWQTNYGYTF
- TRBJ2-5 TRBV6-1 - TGTGCCAGCACGAGGTCAGCTGGGACCCAGTACTTC CASTRSAGTQYF
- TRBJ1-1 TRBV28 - TGTGCCAGCAGTTTCGGGAACACTGAAGCTTTCTTT CASSFGNTEAFF
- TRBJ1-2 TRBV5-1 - TGCGCCAGCAGCTTGGTCGGCGGGGGGATCAATGGCTACACCTTC CASSLVGGGINGYTF
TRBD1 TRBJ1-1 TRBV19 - TGTGCCAGTAGCGAGGGACAGCTCATGAACACTGAAGCTTTCTTT CASSEGQLMNTEAFF
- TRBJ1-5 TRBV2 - TGTGCCAGCAGTGAAGTCGGGTCGGCAGATTTTCAGCCCCAGCATTTT CASSEVGSADFQPQHF
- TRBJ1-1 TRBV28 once TGTGCCAGCAGTTTGGGTGGACAGAACACTGAAGCTTTCTTT CASSLGGQNTEAFF
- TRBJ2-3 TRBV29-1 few TGCAGCGTTGCAAGAGAAACAGATACGCAGTATTTT CSVARETDTQYF
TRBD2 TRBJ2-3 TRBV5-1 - TGCGCCAGCAGCTCTAGCGGAGCTAGCACAGATACGCAGTATTTT CASSSSGASTDTQYF
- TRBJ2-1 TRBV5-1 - TGCGCCAGCAGCTTGAGCTCGGCAGGCTACAATGAGCAGTTCTTC CASSLSSAGYNEQFF
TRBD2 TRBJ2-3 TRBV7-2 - TGTGCCAGCAGCCCCCGGGGACTAGCGGGTGGTGCAGATACGCAGTATTTT CASSPRGLAGGADTQYF
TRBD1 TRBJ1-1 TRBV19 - TGTGCCAGTAACGCCACAGGGGTGAACACTGAAGCTTTCTTT CASNATGVNTEAFF
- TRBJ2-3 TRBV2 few TGTGCCAGCAGCCTTCTCGCGGAGAGCACAGATACGCAGTATTTT CASSLLAESTDTQYF
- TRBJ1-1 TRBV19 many TGTGCCAGTAGTATCAACGGGGGAGAGTATGAAGCTTTCTTT CASSINGGEYEAFF
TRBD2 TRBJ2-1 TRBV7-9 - TGTGCCAGCAGCCCCAGCGGGAGAGTTTACAATGAGCAGTTCTTC CASSPSGRVYNEQFF
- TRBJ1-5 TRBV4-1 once TGCGCCAGCAGCCAGACAGGCTCTCAGCCCCAGCATTTT CASSQTGSQPQHF
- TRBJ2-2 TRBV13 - TGTGCCAGCAGCCTCTTGCTTAGGACCACTACAGGGAGAGGGACCGGGGAGCTGTTTTTT CASSLLLRTTTGRGTGELFF
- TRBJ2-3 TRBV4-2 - TGTGCCAGCAGCCAAGGCGATCACACAGATACGCAGTATTTT CASSQGDHTDTQYF
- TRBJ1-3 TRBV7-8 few TGTGCCAGCAGCCCTGGGCGCAATGGAAACACCATATATTTT CASSPGRNGNTIYF
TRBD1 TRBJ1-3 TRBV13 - TGTGCCAGCAGCTTCGCGGGACAGAGAAGATCTGGAAACACCATATATTTT CASSFAGQRRSGNTIYF
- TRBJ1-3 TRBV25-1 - TGTGCCAGCAGTGACCGGGGGCTTGATGGAAACACCATATATTTT CASSDRGLDGNTIYF
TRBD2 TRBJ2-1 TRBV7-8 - TGTGCCAGCAGCTTAGTGGGGGGGAGTGATGAGCAGTTCTTC CASSLVGGSDEQFF
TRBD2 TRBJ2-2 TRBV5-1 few TGCGCCAGCAGCTTGGCCGGGAGGGCCGAAACCGGGGAGCTGTTTTTT CASSLAGRAETGELFF
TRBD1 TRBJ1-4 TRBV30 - TGTGCCTGGAGTCTACAGGGGGCGCACGAAAAACTGTTTTTT CAWSLQGAHEKLFF
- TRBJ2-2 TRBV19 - TGTGCCAGTAGTATAGTCGGGTTGACCGGGGAGCTGTTTTTT CASSIVGLTGELFF
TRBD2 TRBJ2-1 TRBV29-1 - TGCAGCGCCGGACGGGGGGTCGGTGAGCAGTTCTTC CSAGRGVGEQFF
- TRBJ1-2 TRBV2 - TGTGCCAGCAGTCAGGCGAACTATGGCTACACCTTC CASSQANYGYTF
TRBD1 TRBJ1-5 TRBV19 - TGTGCCAGTAGTATCTATACAGGGGTGAGGGGTCAGCCCCAGCATTTT CASSIYTGVRGQPQHF
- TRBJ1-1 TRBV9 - TGTGCCAGCAGCGTAGCGGGCTTACAGGGTGAAGCTTTCTTT CASSVAGLQGEAFF
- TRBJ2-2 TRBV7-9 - TGTGCCAGCAGCTTAGGGCAGGGTATCGGGGAGCTGTTTTTT CASSLGQGIGELFF
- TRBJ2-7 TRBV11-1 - TGTGCCAGCAGCTTAGAGGGGTACGAGCAGTACTTC CASSLEGYEQYF
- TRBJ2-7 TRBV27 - TGTGCCAGCAGTTTACAGGGAACCTACGAGCAGTACTTC CASSLQGTYEQYF